The 25 T cell receptor beta chains below were found in one sample sequenced in a study of OX40 agonist ivuxolimab in advanced cancers. Sequencing was performed with immunoSEQ multiplex PCR; in TCRdb, only in-frame clones are kept and a portion is missing. The data show tens of thousands of clones, roughly 84% seen once. The input for sequencing was CD4+ or CD8+ T cells sorted from blood, taken in a trial of the OX40 agonist ivuxolimab. Receptor source: an adult with an advanced solid tumor such as melanoma, head and neck, liver or kidney cancer.

The rearrangement links TRBV2 to TRBJ2-7; D call uncertain. CDR3 length: 12 residues. Trimming stripped 3 bases from V and 1 base from J, with 4 bases between. Germline V gene data show CDR1 as SNHLY and CDR2 as FYNNEI. CDR3 sequence reads: CASSEGSYEQYF. CDR3 in DNA: TGTGCCAGCAGTGAGGGATCCTACGAGCAGTACTTC.

This chain uses TRBV18 with TRBJ2-5; no reliable D call. The CDR3 runs to 12 residues. Germline CDR1 is KGHSH and CDR2 is LQKENI. Trimming removed 3 bases at V and 5 bases at J, with 7 bases between. Here the CDR3 reads CASSPYKETQYF. The CDR3 DNA sequence: TGTGCCAGCTCACCCTATAAGGAGACCCAGTACTTC.

The genes are TRBV30 and TRBJ1-3, with TRBD1 matching 8 bases. This CDR3 comprises 15 residues. Germline V gene lookup returns CDR1 GTSNPN and CDR2 SVGIG (reference sequence). Trimming at V came to 3 bases and at J to 1 base, leaving 5 bases not matched to a gene. The CDR3 nucleotides read TGTGCCTGGAGGGTTACAGGGGGATCTGGAAACACCATATATTTT. This translates into CAWRVTGGSGNTIYF.

Points on this clone: This sample also contains other DNA sequences that code for the same CDR3. V gene TRBV4-2 combines with J gene TRBJ2-4; 7 positions match TRBD2. The germline gives CDR1 LGHNA, CDR2 YNFKEQ. V lost 0 bases and J lost 3; bases outside the gene matches: 2. The CDR3 runs to 15 residues. CDR3: CASSQESGVKNIQYF. The CDR3 DNA reads as TGTGCCAGCAGCCAAGAAAGCGGGGTCAAAAACATTCAGTACTTC.

The rearrangement uses TRBV30 and TRBJ1-6; D unresolved. Trimming pared 4 bases from V and 7 bases from J, leaving 11 bases between. CDR3 length: 13 amino acids. Germline V gene lookup returns CDR1 GTSNPN and CDR2 SVGIG (reference sequence). The CDR3 DNA follows: TGTGCCTGGATCCGGGGTACCAATTCACCCCTCCACTTT. The encoded protein is CAWIRGTNSPLHF.

V and J are TRBV6-1 and TRBJ2-5; D is perhaps TRBD2 (6 bases). With 6 bases removed from V and 7 bases from J, the gap between germline ends came to 15 bases. Looked up from germline, CDR1 is MNHNS and CDR2 is SASEGT. The CDR3 covers 13 residues. The CDR3 DNA is TGTGCCAGCAGCGCCCTGGGGGGTGCGACCCAGTACTTC. This sequence encodes CASSALGGATQYF.

V usage is TRBV6-1 and J usage is TRBJ2-1; D unresolved. The V and J ends lost 0 bases and 3 bases respectively, with 6 bases between them. The CDR3 spans 14 residues. Germline V gives CDR1 MNHNS, CDR2 SASEGT. CDR3 nucleotides: TGTGCCAGCAGTGAAGCGAACAGCTACAATGAGCAGTTCTTC. It is translated as CASSEANSYNEQFF.

This chain uses TRBV7-7 with TRBJ2-7; 10 bases agree with TRBD1. This CDR3 region has 15 residues. V gave up 5 bases and J gave up 2 bases; unmatched junction bases: 6. Per the germline V gene, CDR1 is SSHAT and CDR2 is FNYEAQ (reference sequence). The CDR3 coding sequence is TGTGCCAGCAGCGTGGGACAGGGGCTTGCCTACGAGCAGTACTTC. It translates to CASSVGQGLAYEQYF.

This clone was counted a few times. The chain couples TRBV10-3 to TRBJ1-5, with D maybe TRBD1 (6 bases). V was clipped by 3 bases and J by 11 bases, with 17 bases between them. The CDR3 loop spans 14 amino acids. The germline gives CDR1 ENHRY, CDR2 SYGVKD. The CDR3 loop reads CAISERDISSAQHF. CDR3 bases: TGTGCCATCAGTGAACGGGACATATCTAGCGCCCAGCATTTT.

The rearrangement joins TRBV7-2 to TRBJ1-3; weak D call: TRBD1 (6 bases). Trimming took off 4 bases at V and 1 base at J, with 8 bases between the two ends. Germline V gene lookup returns CDR1 SGHTA and CDR2 FQGNSA. CDR3 length: 14 residues. CDR3 nucleotide sequence: TGTGCCAGCAGCTCACAGGGATCTGGAAACACCATATATTTT. Protein product: CASSSQGSGNTIYF.

V is TRBV7-2 and J is TRBJ2-7; tentatively, D is TRBD1 (5 bases). The CDR3 runs to 14 residues. Germline V gene sequence: CDR1 SGHTA, CDR2 FQGNSA. V lost 1 base, J lost 5 bases, and 12 bases lay in between. CDR3 region: CASSLGPQGNEQYF. The CDR3 bases are TGTGCCAGCAGCTTAGGCCCGCAGGGTAACGAGCAGTACTTC.

This clone was observed a single time. The chain couples TRBV6-5 to TRBJ2-7; 7 bases agree with TRBD1. V gave up 5 bases and J gave up 5 bases; unmatched junction bases: 9. The germline V gene encodes CDR1 MNHEY and CDR2 SVGAGI. The CDR3 extends over 14 amino acids. CDR3 residues: CASSPRQGHHEQYV. In nucleotides, the CDR3 is TGTGCCAGCAGTCCTCGACAGGGACACCACGAGCAGTACGTC.

A word on this clone: At one end the junction does not follow the germline gene, possibly because of a read error. The V call is TRBV7-9, the J call TRBJ2-1; D tentatively reads TRBD1 or TRBD2 (5 bases each). The CDR3 is 14 amino acids. CDR1 and CDR2 from the germline V gene are SEHNR and FQNEAQ (reference sequence). This chain's CDR3 is CASSFNQGDGPMIF. CDR3 sequence (DNA): TGTGCCAGCAGCTTCAACCAAGGGGACGGACCCATGATCTTC.

This chain links TRBV7-3 with TRBJ2-3, with D unresolved. The CDR3 runs to 14 residues. Germline assignment: CDR1 SGHTA and CDR2 FQGTGA. Trimming shortened V by 5 bases and J by 3 bases, and 12 bases separated the two germline ends. The chain's CDR3 is CASSPDHETDTQYF. CDR3 in DNA: TGTGCCAGCAGCCCCGACCACGAGACAGATACGCAGTATTTT.

This clone was observed a handful of times. This chain uses TRBV5-1 with TRBJ2-4, with a tentative D call TRBD2 (6 bases). Trimming took 2 bases from V and 1 from J, leaving 10 bases between them. The germline CDR1 and CDR2 sequences are SGHRS and YFSETQ. The CDR3 covers 15 residues. This CDR3 is CASSLMAGAKNIQYF. In nucleotides, the CDR3 is TGCGCCAGCAGCTTAATGGCGGGGGCCAAAAACATTCAGTACTTC. Together with reference TRBV5-1 and TRBJ2-4, the CDR3 gives the full variable domain: KAGVTQTPRYLIKTRGQQVTLSCSPISGHRSVSWYQQTPGQGLQFLFEYFSETQRNKGNFPGRFSGRQFSNSRSEMNVSTLELGDSALYLCASSLMAGAKNIQYFGAGTRLSVL.

This clone is a singleton in its sample. The chain uses TRBV9 and TRBJ1-6; 7 bases fit TRBD1. The germline gives CDR1 SGDLS, CDR2 YYNGEE. The junction had 6 bases not matched to a gene; V was cut back by 3 bases and J by 9 bases. This CDR3 region has 14 residues. CDR3 nucleotides: TGTGCCAGCAGCGATCGAACAGGGGCTTCACCCCTCCACTTT. Translating it yields CASSDRTGASPLHF.

This chain connects TRBV5-6 to TRBJ1-6; D perhaps matches TRBD1 (6 bases). Germline V lookup: CDR1 SGHDT, CDR2 YYEEEE. Trimming shortened V by 1 base and J by 7 bases, and 12 bases separated the two germline ends. CDR3 length equals 15 residues. This chain's CDR3 is CASSLNQGWNSPLHF. DNA for the CDR3: TGTGCCAGCAGCTTGAACCAGGGGTGGAATTCACCCCTCCACTTT.

The chain couples TRBV30 to TRBJ2-1, with TRBD2 matching over 9 bases. V lost 3 bases to trimming and J lost 4 bases; unmatched junction nucleotides: 10. Germline lookup yields CDR1 GTSNPN and CDR2 SVGIG (reference sequence). This CDR3 is 16 amino acids long. In DNA, the CDR3 is TGTGCCTGGAGAAGTTTTGGGAGCGGGGGGTACAATGAGCAGTTCTTC. Amino acids: CAWRSFGSGGYNEQFF. The full variable domain, completed using reference TRBV30 and TRBJ2-1, is SQTIHQWPATLVQPVGSPLSLECTVEGTSNPNLYWYRQAAGRGLQLLFYSVGIGQISSEVPQNLSASRPQDRQFILSSKKLLLSDSGFYLCAWRSFGSGGYNEQFFGPGTRLTVL.

This clone is classed as medium-sized (0.01 to 0.1%). This chain uses TRBV7-9 with TRBJ1-2, with 7 positions matching TRBD1. This CDR3 is 14 amino acids long. V dropped 1 base and J dropped 8; count of bases not matched to a gene: 7. Looked up from germline, CDR1 is SEHNR and CDR2 is FQNEAQ (reference sequence). The CDR3 DNA sequence: TGTGCCAGCAGCTTAGGAGGGGGCGCGGGCGGCTACACCTTC. This translates into CASSLGGGAGGYTF.

The chain combines TRBV11-2 with TRBJ2-3; 12 bases align to TRBD2. The V segment lost 3 bases and the J segment 1 base; nucleotides outside the gene matches: 8. The CDR3 has 18 residues. The V gene's germline CDR1 is SGHAT and CDR2 FQNNGV. For the CDR3, the DNA is TGTGCCAGCAGCTTCCGGACTAGCGGGAAGGGCGGCACAGATACGCAGTATTTT. Translated, it gives CASSFRTSGKGGTDTQYF.

The V gene is TRBV28, the J gene TRBJ1-1; TRBD1 aligns across 8 bases. With 6 bases clipped from V and 8 bases from J, the junction kept 8 bases outside the gene matches. CDR3 length: 13 residues. Per germline, CDR1 MDHEN and CDR2 SYDVKM. CDR3 sequence (DNA): TGTGCCAGCAGGGGAGGACAGGGAACGGAAGCTTTCTTT. Protein: CASRGGQGTEAFF.

J is TRBJ2-1 and V is TRBV18; D is unresolved. The CDR3 is made up of 16 amino acids. Trimming removed 0 bases at V and 4 bases at J, with 13 bases between. The germline CDR1 and CDR2 sequences are KGHSH and LQKENI. CDR3 DNA sequence: TGTGCCAGCTCACCACCGGCTTCCAGAAGTTACAATGAGCAGTTCTTC. It specifies CASSPPASRSYNEQFF. The complete variable domain, with remaining parts taken from reference TRBV18 and TRBJ2-1, reads NAGVMQNPRHLVRRRGQEARLRCSPMKGHSHVYWYRQLPEEGLKFMVYLQKENIIDESGMPKERFSAEFPKEGPSILRIQQVVRGDSAAYFCASSPPASRSYNEQFFGPGTRLTVL.

This clone was detected once. This chain links TRBV19 with TRBJ2-3, with TRBD1 identical over 8 bases. Germline CDR1 LNHDA, CDR2 SQIVND (reference sequence). The CDR3 has 16 amino acids. The junction had 7 bases not matched to a gene; V was cut back by 5 bases and J by 0 bases. The CDR3 bases are TGTGCCAGTAGTGTCCCCGGGACAGGAAGCACAGATACGCAGTATTTT. It specifies CASSVPGTGSTDTQYF. The whole variable domain, filled in from reference TRBV19 and TRBJ2-3, reads DGGITQSPKYLFRKEGQNVTLSCEQNLNHDAMYWYRQDPGQGLRLIYYSQIVNDFQKGDIAEGYSVSREKKESFPLTVTSAQKNPTAFYLCASSVPGTGSTDTQYFGPGTRLTVL.

The chain joins TRBV10-3 to TRBJ1-3; D gene unclear. This CDR3 spans 15 amino acids. V was shortened by 0 bases and J by 3 bases, with 9 bases between the two germline ends. The germline V gene encodes CDR1 ENHRY and CDR2 SYGVKD. The chain's CDR3 is CAISESQAGGNTIYF. As DNA, the CDR3 is TGTGCCATCAGTGAGTCTCAGGCGGGTGGAAACACCATATATTTT.

This clone has only one observation. The V and J genes are TRBV7-9 and TRBJ1-1; 8 nucleotides align to TRBD1. CDR1 SEHNR and CDR2 FQNEAQ come from the germline V gene (reference sequence). CDR3 size: 13 residues. V lost 3 bases and J lost 8; bases outside the gene matches: 5. Here the CDR3 DNA reads TGTGCCAGCAGCTTGGGGACAGGCTTAGAAGCTTTCTTT. Its translation: CASSLGTGLEAFF.